The clone carrying this TCR beta chain appeared a single time. This record comes from a study of blood T cell repertoires in COVID-19. Authors' processing steps: The assay estimated nucleated cells by amplifying reference gene primers. TCRdb's copy holds only in-frame clones and misses some; the assay was immunoSEQ multiplex PCR. V and J calls and clone size follow that table, whereas D and trimming were derived from the DNA. The data contain approximately 150,000 clones, around 88% of them singletons. Germline trimming cut 1 base from V and 5 bases from J; bases unmatched to any gene: 6. Germline V gene data show CDR1 as SGDLS and CDR2 as YYNGEE. The CDR3 is 15 residues long.

Sequenced: peripheral blood. This TCR was sampled from a human donor in a cohort sampled during active COVID-19. V is TRBV9 and J is TRBJ2-5, with TRBD1 matching 9 bases. The CDR3 loop is CASSVRTGEVETQYF. Written as DNA, the CDR3 is TGTGCCAGCAGCGTAAGGACAGGGGAGGTGGAGACCCAGTACTTC.